The present T cell receptor (beta chain) was sequenced within a study of T cell repertoires in cytomegalovirus infection. In the study overall: Peptides in the study included HLA-C-restricted and HLA-B-restricted CMV epitopes. Evidence of both CMV infection and a matching HLA type came from public TCR beta signatures. Study observations and caveats: Predominance within the ex vivo response was attributable to HLA-C-restricted CMV-specific TCR beta clonotypes. Based on cumulative public TCR beta family frequency, carriers of CMV plus the relevant HLA were identified.

As for this clonotype: Antigen unknown.

From the reads, TCRdb called clonotypes with MiXCR, one entry per CDR3 protein. Here the sample spans hundreds of thousands of distinct CDR3 sequences, more than 40% being singletons. The V and J ends lost 2 bases and 0 bases, in that order; junction bases with no gene match: 5. CDR3 length: 18 residues. The germline gives CDR1 SGHRS, CDR2 YFSETQ. This specimen consisted of cultured PBMCs, obtained from culture after CMV antigen stimulation. The clonotype comes from a human donor in good health (CMV status not recorded). Some clones in this sample may be carry-over from other donors' samples. The J gene is TRBJ2-3, the V gene TRBV5-1; the match to TRBD2 covers 14 bases. This chain's CDR3 is CASSFGTSGRVSTDTQYF. The DNA for the CDR3 is TGCGCCAGCAGCTTCGGGACTAGCGGGAGAGTGAGCACAGATACGCAGTATTTT.